This T cell receptor beta chain derives from a study of cytomegalovirus exposure and HLA in healthy donors. The CDR3 is 13 residues long. Per germline, CDR1 SQVTM and CDR2 ANQGSEA. Unmatched junction bases numbered 8, after V lost 6 bases and J lost 4 bases. Primers for the PCR totalled 60 Vbeta and 13 Jbeta. Only in-frame clones appear in the TCRdb table, and some are missing; sequencing was by immunoSEQ multiplex PCR. This sample yields roughly 120,000 clones, of which about 72% are seen a single time; 15% to 20% belongs to the top ten. On this clone itself: Its antigen is undetermined.

Study-wide findings and caveats: Some V segments (TRBV6-2 and TRBV6-3 among them) were excluded as indistinguishable. Previously analyzed data showed that most TCR beta V segments were productive at a frequency of about 87% or about 30%.

J is TRBJ2-7 and V is TRBV29-1, with 8 bases identical to TRBD1. The clonotype originates from a man aged 50-60 years in good health and CMV-seropositive. Sequencing was done on a sample of PBMCs. The DNA of the CDR3 is TGCAGCGTCGAGGGCAGGGGGCGGTACGAGCAGTACTTC. Its protein product is CSVEGRGRYEQYF.